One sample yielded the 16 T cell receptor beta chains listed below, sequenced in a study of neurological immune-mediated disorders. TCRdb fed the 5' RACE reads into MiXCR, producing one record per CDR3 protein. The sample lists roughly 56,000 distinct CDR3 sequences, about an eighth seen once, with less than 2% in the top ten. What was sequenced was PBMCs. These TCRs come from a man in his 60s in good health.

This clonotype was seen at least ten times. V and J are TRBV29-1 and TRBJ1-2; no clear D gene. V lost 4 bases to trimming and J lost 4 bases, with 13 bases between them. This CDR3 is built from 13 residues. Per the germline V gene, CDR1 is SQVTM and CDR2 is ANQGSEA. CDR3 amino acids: CSVVDRRIYGYTF. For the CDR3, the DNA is TGCAGCGTTGTGGACCGTAGAATCTATGGCTACACCTTC. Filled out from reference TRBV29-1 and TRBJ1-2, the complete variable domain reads SAVISQKPSRDICQRGTSLTIQCQVDSQVTMMFWYRQQPGQSLTLIATANQGSEATYESGFVIDKFPISRPNLTFSTLTVSNMSPEDSSIYLCSVVDRRIYGYTFGSGTRLTVV.

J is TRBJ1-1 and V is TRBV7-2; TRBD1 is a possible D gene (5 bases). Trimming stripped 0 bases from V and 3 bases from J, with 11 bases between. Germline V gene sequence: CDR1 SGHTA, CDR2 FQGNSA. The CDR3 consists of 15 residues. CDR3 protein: CASSLAPRVDTEAFF. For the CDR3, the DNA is TGTGCCAGCAGCTTAGCGCCCAGGGTTGACACTGAAGCTTTCTTT.

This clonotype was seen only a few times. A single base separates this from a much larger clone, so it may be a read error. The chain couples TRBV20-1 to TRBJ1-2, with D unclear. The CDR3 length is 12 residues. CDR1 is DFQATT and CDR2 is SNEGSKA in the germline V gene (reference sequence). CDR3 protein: CSARRETDGHTF. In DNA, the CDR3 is TGCAGTGCTCGGCGGGAAACGGATGGCCACACCTTC.

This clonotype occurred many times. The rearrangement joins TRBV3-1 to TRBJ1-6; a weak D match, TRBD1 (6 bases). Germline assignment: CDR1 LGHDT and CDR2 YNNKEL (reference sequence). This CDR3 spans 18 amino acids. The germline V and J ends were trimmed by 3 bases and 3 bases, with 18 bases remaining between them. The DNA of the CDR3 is TGTGCCAGCAGCCATAAGGACCGGACAGCCTTCTATAATTCACCCCTCCACTTT. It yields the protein CASSHKDRTAFYNSPLHF.

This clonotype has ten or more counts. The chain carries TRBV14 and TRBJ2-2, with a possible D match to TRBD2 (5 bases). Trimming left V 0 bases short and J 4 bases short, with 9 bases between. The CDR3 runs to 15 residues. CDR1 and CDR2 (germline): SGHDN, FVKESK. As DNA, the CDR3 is TGTGCCAGCAGCCAAGAGCCCCGGGGCACCGGGGAGCTGTTTTTT. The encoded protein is CASSQEPRGTGELFF.

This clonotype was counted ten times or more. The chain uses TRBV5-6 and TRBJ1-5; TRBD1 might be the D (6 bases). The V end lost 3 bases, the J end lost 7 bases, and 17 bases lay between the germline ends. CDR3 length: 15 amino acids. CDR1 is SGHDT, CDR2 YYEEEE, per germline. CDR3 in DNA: TGTGCCAGCAGCTCCCGGGACAACCGAGGGCAGCCCCAGCATTTT. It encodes CASSSRDNRGQPQHF.

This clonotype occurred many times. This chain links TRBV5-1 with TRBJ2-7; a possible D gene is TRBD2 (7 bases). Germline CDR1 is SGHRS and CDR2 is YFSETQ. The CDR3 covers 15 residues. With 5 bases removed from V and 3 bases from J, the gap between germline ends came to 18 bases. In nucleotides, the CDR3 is TGCGCCAGCAGGAGGGGGGGAGGGGCCGACTACGAGCAGTACTTC. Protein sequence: CASRRGGGADYEQYF.

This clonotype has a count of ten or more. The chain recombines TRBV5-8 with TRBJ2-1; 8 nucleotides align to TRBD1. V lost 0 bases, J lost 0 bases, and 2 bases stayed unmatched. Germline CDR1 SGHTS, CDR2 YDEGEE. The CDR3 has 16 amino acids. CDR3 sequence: CASSLAQGASYNEQFF. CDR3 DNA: TGTGCCAGCAGCTTGGCGCAGGGGGCCTCCTACAATGAGCAGTTCTTC.

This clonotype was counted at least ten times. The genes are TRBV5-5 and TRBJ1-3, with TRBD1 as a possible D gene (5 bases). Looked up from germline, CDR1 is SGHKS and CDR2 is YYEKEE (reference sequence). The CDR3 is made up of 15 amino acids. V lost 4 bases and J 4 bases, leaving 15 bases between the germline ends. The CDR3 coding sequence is TGTGCCAGCAGCCTAACGGACATAAGCGGAAACACCATATATTTT. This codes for CASSLTDISGNTIYF.

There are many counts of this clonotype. The CDR3 bases are TGTGCCAGCAGGGTCTCGGGGAGCTCCTACAATGAGCAGTTCTTC. It yields the protein CASRVSGSSYNEQFF. The genes are TRBV6-6 and TRBJ2-1, with D tentatively TRBD2 (5 bases). The V end lost 6 bases, the J end lost 0 bases, and 12 bases lay between the germline ends. Germline V gene lookup returns CDR1 MNHNY and CDR2 SVGAGI (reference sequence). The CDR3 extends over 15 amino acids.

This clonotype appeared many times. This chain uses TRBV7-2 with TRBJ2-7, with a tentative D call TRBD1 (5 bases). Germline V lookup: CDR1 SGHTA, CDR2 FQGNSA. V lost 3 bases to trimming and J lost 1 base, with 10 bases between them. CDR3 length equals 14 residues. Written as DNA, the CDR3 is TGTGCCAGCAGCTTTAAGACAGATTCCTACGAGCAGTACTTC. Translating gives CASSFKTDSYEQYF.

The CDR3, as DNA: TGTGCCAGCTCACCCCGGGGGGACACCCATCGGGGAACTTTCTTT. It yields the protein CASSPRGDTHRGTFF. The rearrangement joins TRBV18 to TRBJ1-1, with a tentative D call TRBD1 (6 bases). CDR1 is KGHSH and CDR2 is LQKENI in the germline V gene. V dropped 3 bases and J dropped 12 bases, with 23 bases sitting between them. The CDR3 consists of 15 residues.

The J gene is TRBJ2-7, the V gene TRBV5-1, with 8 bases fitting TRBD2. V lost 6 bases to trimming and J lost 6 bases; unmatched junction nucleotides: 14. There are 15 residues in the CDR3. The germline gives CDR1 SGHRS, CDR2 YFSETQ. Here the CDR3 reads CASISASGGAGEQYF. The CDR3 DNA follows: TGCGCCAGCATCTCCGCATCGGGGGGGGCGGGCGAGCAGTACTTC.

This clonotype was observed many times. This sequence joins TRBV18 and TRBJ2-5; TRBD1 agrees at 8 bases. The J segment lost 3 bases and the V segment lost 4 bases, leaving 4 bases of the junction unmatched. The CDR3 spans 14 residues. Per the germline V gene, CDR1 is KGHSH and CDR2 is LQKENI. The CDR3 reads CASSLETGEETQYF. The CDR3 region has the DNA TGTGCCAGCTCACTCGAGACAGGGGAAGAGACCCAGTACTTC.

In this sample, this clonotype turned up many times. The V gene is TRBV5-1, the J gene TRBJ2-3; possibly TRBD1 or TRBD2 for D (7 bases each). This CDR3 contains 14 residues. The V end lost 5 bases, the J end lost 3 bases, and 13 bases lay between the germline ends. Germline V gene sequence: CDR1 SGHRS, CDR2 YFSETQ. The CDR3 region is CASSRQGGTDTQYF. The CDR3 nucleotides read TGCGCCAGCAGTCGACAGGGAGGGACAGATACGCAGTATTTT.

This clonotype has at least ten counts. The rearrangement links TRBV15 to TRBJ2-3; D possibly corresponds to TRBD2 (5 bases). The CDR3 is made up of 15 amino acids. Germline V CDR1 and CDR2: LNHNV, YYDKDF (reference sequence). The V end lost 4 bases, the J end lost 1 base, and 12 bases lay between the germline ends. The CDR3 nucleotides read TGTGCCACCAGCATGCTAGCTTCTGGCACAGATACGCAGTATTTT. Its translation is CATSMLASGTDTQYF.